This T cell receptor beta chain stems from a study of OX40 agonist ivuxolimab in advanced cancers. About the study: Partial responses, seen in three patients, involved one hepatocellular carcinoma and two cutaneous melanomas.

Clones were read by immunoSEQ multiplex PCR, and TCRdb kept only the in-frame ones, dropping some. The data show approximately 51,000 clones, with approximately 80% seen just once and around 2% held by the top ten. The V gene's germline CDR1 is MNHNS and CDR2 SASEGT. The CDR3 contains 15 residues. V dropped 4 bases and J dropped 7; count of bases not matched to a gene: 9. Exclusion of a patient followed from autoimmune disease history or systemic immunosuppression. This sequence was found in an adult with an advanced solid tumor such as melanoma, head and neck, liver or kidney cancer. This chain uses TRBV6-1 with TRBJ1-4, with 7 bases identical to TRBD1. The sequences come from CD4+ or CD8+ T cells sorted from blood, collected in a trial of the OX40 agonist ivuxolimab. In DNA, the CDR3 is TGTGCCAGCAGTGCAAGCAGGGGGATTAGTGAAAAACTGTTTTTT. It specifies CASSASRGISEKLFF.